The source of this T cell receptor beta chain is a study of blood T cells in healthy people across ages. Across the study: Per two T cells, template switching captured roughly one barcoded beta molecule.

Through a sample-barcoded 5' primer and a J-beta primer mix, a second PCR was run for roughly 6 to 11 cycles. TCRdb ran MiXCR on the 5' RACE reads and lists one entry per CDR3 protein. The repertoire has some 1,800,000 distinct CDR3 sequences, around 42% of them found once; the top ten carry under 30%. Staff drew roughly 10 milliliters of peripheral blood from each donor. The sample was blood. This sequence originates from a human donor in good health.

The DNA of the CDR3 is TGTGCCAGCAGCGCTCCATCTATAGCGGGAGCAGATACGCAGTATTTT. Protein product: CASSAPSIAGADTQYF. The J gene is TRBJ2-3, the V gene TRBV9; 9 nucleotides agree with TRBD2. Germline V CDR1 and CDR2: SGDLS, YYNGEE. V gave up 3 bases and J gave up 4 bases; unmatched junction bases: 9. The CDR3 contains 16 residues.